The present entry profiles one T cell receptor (beta chain) with its context. Authors' data handling: The assay estimated nucleated cells by amplifying reference gene primers. TCRdb's table, derived via immunoSEQ multiplex PCR, lists solely in-frame clones and lacks some. V, J and clone size were drawn from that table, and D and trimming were deduced from the DNA. Of around 51,000 clones in the sample, roughly 85% were seen once. This sample is part of a study of blood T cell repertoires in COVID-19. The overall study: From the United States, Italy and Spain came samples of acute and convalescent COVID-19. The analysed material was cDNA or gDNA that came from T cells, B-cell-depleted T cells, or PBMCs.

The CDR3 has 14 residues. The germline V and J ends were trimmed by 6 bases and 9 bases, with 18 bases remaining between them. Germline lookup yields CDR1 MNHEY and CDR2 SVGAGI. Sequencing was done on a sample of peripheral blood. The origin of this receptor is a woman older than 75 with acute or convalescent COVID-19. The chain uses TRBV6-5 and TRBJ1-5; a weak D match, TRBD1 (5 bases). The CDR3 coding sequence is TGTGCCAGCAGCCCCGGGACTGCTAGTTTGCCCCAGCATTTT. It translates to CASSPGTASLPQHF.